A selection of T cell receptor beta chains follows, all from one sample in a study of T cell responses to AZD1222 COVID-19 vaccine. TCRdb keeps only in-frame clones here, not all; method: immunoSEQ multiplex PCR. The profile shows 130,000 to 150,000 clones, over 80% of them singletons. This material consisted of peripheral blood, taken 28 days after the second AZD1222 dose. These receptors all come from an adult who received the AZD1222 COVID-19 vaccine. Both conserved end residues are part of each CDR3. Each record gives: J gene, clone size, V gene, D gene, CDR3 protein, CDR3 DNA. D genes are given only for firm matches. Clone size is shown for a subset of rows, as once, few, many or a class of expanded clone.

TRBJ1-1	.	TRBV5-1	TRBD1	CASSLDRAAPGTEAFF	TGCGCCAGCAGCCTCGACAGGGCGGCTCCCGGGACTGAAGCTTTCTTT
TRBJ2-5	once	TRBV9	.	CASSVTGTHLPETQYF	TGTGCCAGCAGCGTAACCGGGACCCACCTCCCCGAGACCCAGTACTTC
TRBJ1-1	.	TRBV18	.	CASSPQVAGKNTEAFF	TGTGCCAGCTCACCACAGGTTGCAGGGAAGAACACTGAAGCTTTCTTT
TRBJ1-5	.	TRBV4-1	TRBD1	CASSQADRGVKLYSNQPQHF	TGCGCCAGCAGCCAAGCAGACAGGGGAGTTAAATTATATAGCAATCAGCCCCAGCATTTT
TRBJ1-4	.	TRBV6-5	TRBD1	CASSADRGFEKLFF	TGTGCCAGCAGCGCTGACAGGGGTTTCGAAAAACTGTTTTTT
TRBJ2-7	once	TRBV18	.	CASSPPLTSYEQYF	TGTGCCAGCTCCCCCCCCCTTACTTCCTACGAGCAGTACTTC
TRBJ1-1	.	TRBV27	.	CASLGLTGHTEAFF	TGTGCCAGCTTGGGTCTCACCGGCCACACTGAAGCTTTCTTT
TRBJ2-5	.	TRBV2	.	CASSGGHLQETQYF	TGTGCCAGCAGTGGGGGACACCTACAAGAGACCCAGTACTTC
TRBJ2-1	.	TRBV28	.	CASKVLTAYNEQFF	TGTGCCAGCAAAGTGCTTACCGCCTACAATGAGCAGTTCTTC
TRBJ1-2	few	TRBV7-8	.	CASSLGRSWVYGYTF	TGTGCCAGCAGCTTAGGACGGAGTTGGGTCTATGGCTACACCTTC
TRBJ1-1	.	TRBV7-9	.	CASSSGLAGTEAFF	TGTGCCAGCAGCTCAGGCCTGGCGGGCACTGAAGCTTTCTTT
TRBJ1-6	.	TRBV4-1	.	CASSQAGVGGSYNSPLHF	TGCGCCAGCAGCCAAGCGGGGGTAGGAGGGTCCTATAATTCACCCCTCCACTTT
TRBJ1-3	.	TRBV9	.	CASMSRNTIYF	TGTGCCAGCATGTCGAGGAACACCATATATTTT
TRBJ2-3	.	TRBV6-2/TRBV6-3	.	CASSSPLMGSTDTQYF	TGTGCCAGCAGCTCACCCCTGATGGGAAGCACAGATACGCAGTATTTT
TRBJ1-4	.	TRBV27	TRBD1	CASSTPTGGPDEKLFF	TGTGCCAGCAGCACTCCTACAGGGGGGCCAGACGAAAAACTGTTTTTT
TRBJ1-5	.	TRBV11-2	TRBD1	CAPLGTAPSNQPQHF	TGTGCTCCTCTCGGGACAGCACCTAGCAATCAGCCCCAGCATTTT
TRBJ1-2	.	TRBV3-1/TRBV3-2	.	CASSQVGWLVARSNYGYTF	TGTGCCAGCAGCCAAGTTGGATGGTTAGTCGCCAGATCTAACTATGGCTACACCTTC
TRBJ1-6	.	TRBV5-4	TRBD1	CASSPQGARDSPLHF	TGTGCCAGCAGCCCACAGGGGGCGCGGGATTCACCCCTCCACTTT
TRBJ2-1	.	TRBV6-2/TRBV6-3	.	CASSYWGNIDNEQFF	TGTGCCAGCAGTTACTGGGGTAATATTGATAATGAGCAGTTCTTC
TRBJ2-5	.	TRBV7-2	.	CASSLVPEQTQYF	TGTGCCAGCAGCTTAGTGCCCGAACAGACCCAGTACTTC
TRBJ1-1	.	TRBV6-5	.	CASSYMDARTTEAFF	TGTGCCAGCAGTTACATGGACGCCCGGACGACTGAAGCTTTCTTT
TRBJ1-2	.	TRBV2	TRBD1	CASAKQGASDYGYTF	TGTGCCAGCGCAAAACAGGGGGCGTCTGACTATGGCTACACCTTC
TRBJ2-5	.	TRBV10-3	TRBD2	CAISDPSGVLETQYF	TGTGCCATCAGTGACCCTAGCGGGGTACTAGAGACCCAGTACTTC
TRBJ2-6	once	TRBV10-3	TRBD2	CATRREAGANVLTF	TGTGCCACCCGTCGGGAGGCTGGGGCCAACGTCCTGACTTTC
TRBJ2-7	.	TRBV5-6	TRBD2	CASSSIREGLYEQYF	TGTGCCAGCAGCTCGATCCGGGAGGGCCTTTACGAGCAGTACTTC
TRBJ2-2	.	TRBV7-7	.	CASSSLQGTGELFF	TGTGCTAGCAGTTCACTCCAGGGGACCGGGGAGCTGTTTTTT
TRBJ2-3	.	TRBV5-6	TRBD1	CASSSTGQGTDTQYF	TGTGCCAGCAGTTCGACGGGACAGGGGACAGATACGCAGTATTTT
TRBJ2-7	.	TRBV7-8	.	CASSLVSAPEQYF	TGTGCCAGCAGCTTAGTGAGTGCCCCCGAGCAGTACTTC
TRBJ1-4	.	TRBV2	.	CASKEGRSNEKLFF	TGTGCCAGCAAGGAGGGACGGAGTAATGAAAAACTGTTTTTT
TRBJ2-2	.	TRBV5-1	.	CASSYEEPANTGELFF	TGCGCCAGCAGCTATGAAGAGCCCGCGAACACCGGGGAGCTGTTTTTT
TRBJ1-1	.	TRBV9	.	CASSVGGQWNTEAFF	TGTGCCAGCAGCGTGGGCGGACAGTGGAACACTGAAGCTTTCTTT
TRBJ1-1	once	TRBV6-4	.	CASSEYPRAEAFF	TGTGCCAGCAGTGAATACCCCCGGGCTGAAGCTTTCTTT
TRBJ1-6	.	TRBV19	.	CASSIGVRSPLHF	TGTGCCAGTAGTATAGGGGTCAGGTCACCCCTCCACTTT
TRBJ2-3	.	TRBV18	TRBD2	CASSKGAGATTTDTQYF	TGTGCCAGCTCCAAAGGGGCGGGAGCCACCACCACAGATACGCAGTATTTT
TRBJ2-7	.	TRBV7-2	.	CASSSSSETGYEQYF	TGTGCCAGCAGCTCCTCTAGCGAGACCGGCTACGAGCAGTACTTC
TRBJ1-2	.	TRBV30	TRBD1	CAWSPGQGEGKYGYTF	TGTGCCTGGAGTCCGGGACAGGGCGAGGGAAAGTATGGCTACACCTTC
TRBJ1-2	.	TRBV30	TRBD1	CAWKQQGGINYGYTF	TGTGCCTGGAAACAACAGGGGGGGATTAACTATGGCTACACCTTC
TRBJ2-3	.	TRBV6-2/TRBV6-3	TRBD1	CASSYRQGATDTQYF	TGTGCCAGCAGTTACCGGCAGGGGGCTACAGATACGCAGTATTTT
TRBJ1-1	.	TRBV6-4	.	CASSMNRETEAFF	TGTGCCAGCAGTATGAACAGGGAGACTGAAGCTTTCTTT
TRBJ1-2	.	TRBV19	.	CASSREIYGYTF	TGTGCCAGTAGTAGGGAGATCTATGGCTACACCTTC
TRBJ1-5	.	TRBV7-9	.	CASSSQTQGLQPQHF	TGTGCCAGCAGCTCCCAGACTCAGGGACTCCAGCCCCAGCATTTT
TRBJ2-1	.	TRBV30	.	CAWGVPGQRQFF	TGTGCCTGGGGGGTTCCGGGGCAGAGGCAGTTCTTC
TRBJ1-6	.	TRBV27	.	CASNTMGGSSYNSPLHF	TGTGCCAGCAACACCATGGGGGGCAGCTCCTATAATTCACCCCTCCACTTT
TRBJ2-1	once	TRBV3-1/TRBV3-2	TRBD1	CASSQGGWTIDRGGDNEQFF	TGTGCCAGCAGCCAAGGGGGGTGGACTATTGACAGGGGAGGAGACAATGAGCAGTTCTTC
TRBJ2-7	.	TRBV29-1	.	CSVVRDTVKYF	TGCAGCGTGGTCCGGGACACAGTTAAGTACTTC